This T cell receptor (beta chain) is from a study of cytomegalovirus exposure and HLA in healthy donors. In regard to this clone: Its antigen remains unidentified.

The CDR3 covers 13 residues. V was trimmed by 1 base and J by 4 bases, leaving 4 bases between them. Germline loops: CDR1 LNHDA, CDR2 SQIVND (reference sequence). Overall study results and limits: According to the study, around 150 TCR beta chains were cytomegalovirus-associated. Later, an analysis found that TCR clusters from the first cohort tended to co-occur in the roughly 110 validation repertoires. Researchers reported that a few CMV-associated chains were confirmed in vitro as CMV antigen-specific.

Sequencing was performed with immunoSEQ multiplex PCR; in TCRdb, only in-frame clones are kept and a portion is missing. The sample gives under 250,000 clones, over 75% of which show up once; around 12% is in the top ten. This receptor was taken from a young man in good health and CMV-seropositive. Source material: PBMCs. The V and J genes are TRBV19 and TRBJ2-2; D not resolved. CDR3 loop: CASSIAGTGELFF. In DNA, the CDR3 is TGTGCCAGTAGTATAGCTGGCACCGGGGAGCTGTTTTTT.